The 17 T cell receptor beta chains below were found in one sample sequenced in a study of T cells in Graves' hyperthyroidism and ophthalmopathy. There were TCR beta CDR3 regions amplified from RNA transcripts. A set of HTBI primers served as the primers for a first-round RT-PCR of the TCR CDR3. TCRdb itself ran the multiplex PCR reads through MiXCR, one entry per CDR3 protein. Of approximately 740,000 distinct CDR3 sequences in the sample, 13% to 15% were seen once. Material: blood. The receptors shown here come from a woman between 18 and 30 years old with Graves' hyperthyroidism.

This clonotype was recorded at least ten times. The chain recombines TRBV2 with TRBJ2-1; perhaps TRBD2 as D (5 bases). Per germline, CDR1 SNHLY and CDR2 FYNNEI. Trimming removed 3 bases from V and 0 bases from J, with 9 bases in between. The CDR3 is 15 amino acids. CDR3 amino acids: CASSDGLASYNEQFF. For the CDR3, the DNA is TGTGCCAGCAGTGATGGGCTAGCCTCCTACAATGAGCAGTTCTTC.

At least ten counts were recorded for this clonotype. The chain is built from TRBV30 and TRBJ2-1; D call uncertain. Germline V gene sequence: CDR1 GTSNPN, CDR2 SVGIG (reference sequence). Trimming left V 3 bases short and J 9 bases short, with 9 bases between. The CDR3 loop spans 11 amino acids. CDR3 region: CAWREYREQFF. CDR3 in DNA: TGTGCCTGGAGAGAATATCGTGAGCAGTTCTTC.

Of note for this clonotype: This may be a read error, as it is one base from a much larger clone. This chain links TRBV7-8 with TRBJ1-1, with D perhaps TRBD1 (5 bases). Germline lookup yields CDR1 SGHVS and CDR2 FQNEAQ. CDR3 length: 15 residues. Written as DNA, the CDR3 is TGTGCCAGCAGCTTAGCTCGGGGCGGGAACACTGAAGCTCTCTTT. It translates to CASSLARGGNTEALF.

This clonotype came up a few times. A single base separates this from a much larger clone, so it may be a read error. V usage is TRBV4-2 and J usage is TRBJ1-1; TRBD1 is a possible D gene (5 bases). The germline CDR1 and CDR2 sequences are LGHNA and YNFKEQ. Deletions cut 4 bases from V and 6 bases from J, with 9 bases between. The CDR3 has 12 amino acids. The CDR3 protein is CASSPGRAEAFF. CDR3 in DNA: TGTGCCAGCAGCCCAGGGAGGGCTGAAGCTTTCTTT.

This clonotype was counted only a few times. This chain connects TRBV5-1 to TRBJ2-6; D possibly matches TRBD1 or TRBD2 (5 bases each). The CDR3 is 18 amino acids. From germline, CDR1 is SGHRS and CDR2 YFSETQ. Between the trimmed V and J ends, which lost 5 bases and 0 bases, there was a span of 18 bases. CDR3: CASRRGDSGTSGANVLTF. For the CDR3, the DNA is TGCGCCAGCAGGCGTGGCGACAGCGGAACCTCTGGGGCCAACGTCCTGACTTTC.

The table lists this clonotype with a few counts. The chain has TRBV19 and TRBJ2-4; perhaps TRBD1 as D (5 bases). CDR1 and CDR2 from the germline V gene are LNHDA and SQIVND (reference sequence). The CDR3 consists of 15 residues. V was shortened by 3 bases and J by 4 bases, with 13 bases between the two germline ends. DNA for the CDR3: TGTGCCAGTAGTATTGGTTTGACAGAGAAAAACATTCAGTACTTC. This codes for CASSIGLTEKNIQYF.

Only a few counts were recorded for this clonotype. The rearrangement links TRBV28 to TRBJ1-3; D perhaps matches TRBD1 (5 bases). The germline V and J ends were trimmed by 5 bases and 0 bases, with 17 bases remaining between them. Germline CDR1 and CDR2: MDHEN and SYDVKM. The CDR3 totals 17 residues. DNA for the CDR3: TGTGCCAGCAGTCCCCCCCCGGGGCAGCTCTCTGGAAACACCATATATTTT. Its protein is CASSPPPGQLSGNTIYF.

This clonotype came up a few times. The chain is built from TRBV7-8 and TRBJ1-2, with 7 positions matching TRBD1. This CDR3 has 13 residues. Trimming removed 5 bases from V and 8 bases from J; junction bases left unmatched: 8. CDR1 SGHVS and CDR2 FQNEAQ come from the germline V gene. CDR3 region: CASSLRDSKGYTF. The DNA of the CDR3 is TGTGCCAGCAGCCTCCGGGACAGTAAGGGCTACACCTTC.

This clonotype has more than one count but fewer than ten. The V and J genes are TRBV4-2 and TRBJ2-2; 8 bases line up with TRBD2. Unmatched junction bases numbered 7, after V lost 2 bases and J lost 5 bases. Germline values: CDR1 LGHNA, CDR2 YNFKEQ. The CDR3 is made up of 16 amino acids. In DNA, the CDR3 is TGTGCCAGCAGCCAATCGGCGGGAGGAGTTACCGGGGAGCTGTTTTTT. Translated, it gives CASSQSAGGVTGELFF.

This clonotype appeared a few times. The V gene is TRBV27, the J gene TRBJ1-6; D is possibly TRBD1 (5 bases). Germline CDR1 is MNHEY and CDR2 is SMNVEV (reference sequence). V shed 7 bases and J shed 10 bases, with 17 bases lying between them. CDR3 length equals 14 residues. The CDR3 loop is CASTPGGVWSPLHF. In DNA, the CDR3 is TGTGCCAGCACCCCGGGAGGGGTTTGGTCACCCCTCCACTTT.

This clonotype was observed a few times. The chain employs TRBV12-3 or TRBV12-4 and TRBJ1-4; D not certain. The CDR3 extends over 14 amino acids. Trimming left V 4 bases short and J 8 bases short, with 14 bases between. This CDR3 is CASSSAPRREKLFF. The CDR3 DNA reads TGTGCCAGCAGTTCCGCCCCGAGGCGGGAAAAACTGTTTTTT.

This clonotype was seen repeatedly, ten times or more. J is TRBJ2-1 and V is TRBV28, with TRBD2 identical over 9 bases. The CDR3 runs 14 residues. The germline V gene has CDR1 MDHEN and CDR2 SYDVKM. The junction had 8 bases not matched to a gene; V was cut back by 5 bases and J by 9 bases. The CDR3 coding sequence is TGTGCCAGCAGTCAGCAGCGGGAGGTTAGTGAGCAGTTCTTC. Its translation: CASSQQREVSEQFF.

This clonotype was detected many times. The CDR3 DNA is TGTGCCAGCAGCCCCGGCCGGGGTGAGCAGTTCTTC. Its protein product is CASSPGRGEQFF. The chain has TRBV7-2 and TRBJ2-1; tentatively, D is TRBD2 (5 bases). The CDR3 is made up of 12 amino acids. Germline loops: CDR1 SGHTA, CDR2 FQGNSA. Trimming stripped 5 bases from V and 9 bases from J, with 11 bases between.

This clonotype was observed many times. This chain uses TRBV12-3 or TRBV12-4 with TRBJ2-1; D is ambiguous. The CDR3 has 14 residues. Trimming cost V 5 bases and J 5 bases, with 13 bases left between them. This CDR3 is CASSTKIRNNEQFF. In DNA, the CDR3 is TGTGCCAGCAGTACAAAAATACGGAACAATGAGCAGTTCTTC.

This clonotype has a handful of counts. J is TRBJ2-3 and V is TRBV27; D remains ambiguous. The CDR3 sequence is 13 residues long. Germline values: CDR1 MNHEY, CDR2 SMNVEV (reference sequence). V shed 3 bases and J shed 4 bases, with 8 bases lying between them. The chain's CDR3 is CASSLKVPDTQYF. The CDR3 DNA is TGTGCCAGCAGTTTGAAGGTGCCAGATACGCAGTATTTT.

The chain employs TRBV28 and TRBJ2-3, with D hard to call. The V gene lost 7 bases and the J gene lost 3 bases, with 11 bases spanning the gap. Germline CDR1 reads MDHEN; CDR2 reads SYDVKM. This CDR3 region has 13 residues. DNA of the CDR3: TGTGCCAGCAAAAAGGCGGATACAGATACGCAGTATTTT. Encoded protein: CASKKADTDTQYF.

The V call is TRBV10-2, the J call TRBJ1-2; tentative D call: TRBD1 (5 bases). The CDR3 covers 14 residues. V was shortened by 2 bases and J by 6 bases, with 13 bases between the two germline ends. Per the germline V gene, CDR1 is WSHSY and CDR2 is SAAADI. CDR3 residues: CASSEGRVADGYTF. DNA for the CDR3: TGCGCCAGCAGTGAGGGCAGGGTGGCGGATGGCTACACCTTC.